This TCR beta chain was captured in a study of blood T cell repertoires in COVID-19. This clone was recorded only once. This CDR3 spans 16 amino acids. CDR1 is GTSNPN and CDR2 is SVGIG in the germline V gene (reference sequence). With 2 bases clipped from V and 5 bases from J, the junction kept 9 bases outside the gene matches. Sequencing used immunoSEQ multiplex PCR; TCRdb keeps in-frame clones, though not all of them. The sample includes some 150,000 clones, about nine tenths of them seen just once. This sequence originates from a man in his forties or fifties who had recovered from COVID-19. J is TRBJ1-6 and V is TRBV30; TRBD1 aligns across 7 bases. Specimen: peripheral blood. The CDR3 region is CAWSHVGTADNSPLHF. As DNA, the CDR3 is TGTGCCTGGAGTCATGTGGGGACAGCAGATAATTCACCCCTCCACTTT.